The 26 T cell receptor beta chains listed next were all sequenced from one sample in a study of regulatory T cells in long-lasting Graves disease (TCRdb year 2021). To prepare the library, multiplex PCR was applied. The sequencing machine was an Illumina HiSeq 4000. iRepertoire HTBI primers and Arm-PCR amplification of CDR3 regions were used to construct TCR beta libraries. Through fastp at Q25 and MiXCR, TCRdb rebuilt clones from the public reads, retaining in-frame beta chains. For every CDR3 protein sequence, its rows merge into one entry that carries the most common genes and DNA. Within this sample are 530,000 or so distinct CDR3 sequences, with more than 15% of them counted one time only. The biggest ten clones account for around 11% of the sample. The time point label corresponds to: newly diagnosed GD, antithyroid drugs for less than 3 months. For both TCR sequencing and RNA sequencing, RNA was extracted from PBMCs in TRIzol.

Another study also made use of these data, one on T cells in Graves' hyperthyroidism and ophthalmopathy.

Sequenced here: peripheral blood mononuclear cells (PBMCs), sampled at new diagnosis, from a patient treated with antithyroid drugs. These receptors all stem from a man between 18 and 35 years old with Graves disease. Donor details come from another sample of the same person, matched by shared clones.

This rearrangement joins TRBV7-9 to TRBJ2-7; 11 bases are a match to TRBD1. V gave up 3 bases and J gave up 4 bases; unmatched junction bases: 8. CDR3 size: 16 residues. The germline CDR1 and CDR2 sequences are SEHNR and FQNEAQ (reference sequence). In DNA form, the CDR3 reads TGTGCCAGCAGCTTCTCCCGGACAGGGGGCGGGTACGAGCAGTACTTC. Its protein product is CASSFSRTGGGYEQYF.

This clonotype appeared many times. CDR3 sequence: CASSRKDRGSYNEQFF. CDR3 in DNA: TGTGCCAGCAGCCGGAAAGACAGAGGATCCTACAATGAGCAGTTCTTC. This chain connects TRBV3-1 to TRBJ2-1; maybe TRBD1 (5 bases). This CDR3 is 16 amino acids long. V was clipped by 4 bases and J by 1 base, with 14 bases between them. In germline, CDR1 is LGHDT, CDR2 YNNKEL (reference sequence).

This clonotype was seen at least ten times. The rearrangement joins TRBV12-3 or TRBV12-4 to TRBJ2-1, with D perhaps TRBD1 (5 bases). Trimming cost V 5 bases and J 8 bases, with 22 bases left between them. There are 16 residues in the CDR3. The CDR3 DNA reads as TGTGCCAGCAGTATCCCCCCACCGGGCAGGGTTGATGAGCAGTTCTTC. It encodes CASSIPPPGRVDEQFF.

This clonotype was recorded at least ten times. This chain links TRBV7-3 with TRBJ2-3; 13 bases match TRBD2. CDR1 is SGHTA, CDR2 FQGTGA, per germline. CDR3 size: 18 residues. Trimming at V came to 5 bases and at J to 2 bases, leaving 10 bases not matched to a gene. The DNA for the CDR3 is TGTGCCAGCAGCGGAGGGACTAGCGGGACAAACGCCACAGATACGCAGTATTTT. Translation gives CASSGGTSGTNATDTQYF.

The chain combines TRBV19 with TRBJ1-5; a weak D match, TRBD1 (5 bases). The CDR3 loop spans 15 amino acids. Per the germline V gene, CDR1 is LNHDA and CDR2 is SQIVND (reference sequence). The V and J ends lost 4 bases and 1 base respectively, with 11 bases between them. CDR3 amino acids: CASSKAWGSNQPQHF. As DNA, the CDR3 is TGTGCCAGTAGTAAGGCATGGGGGAGCAATCAGCCCCAGCATTTT.

This clonotype was recorded many times. The chain has TRBV27 and TRBJ2-7; possibly TRBD1 for D (5 bases). V was cut by 6 bases and J by 6 bases, with 15 bases left in between. Germline CDR1 MNHEY, CDR2 SMNVEV (reference sequence). The CDR3 has 13 residues. This CDR3 reads CASRGAPLLEQYF. The DNA of the CDR3 is TGTGCCAGCAGAGGGGCACCCCTTCTCGAGCAGTACTTC.

There are a few counts of this clonotype. The rearrangement uses TRBV7-9 and TRBJ2-7, with D perhaps being TRBD1 or TRBD2 (5 bases each). Germline V gene data show CDR1 as SEHNR and CDR2 as FQNEAQ (reference sequence). The CDR3 is 13 residues long. The ends were cut back, 7 bases at V and 1 base at J, with 11 bases in the middle. The CDR3 loop is CASNGGESYEQYF. DNA for the CDR3: TGTGCCAGCAATGGGGGAGAGTCCTACGAGCAGTACTTC.

This clonotype was detected many times. This chain uses TRBV3-1 with TRBJ2-3, with 10 bases that match TRBD1. The J segment lost 5 bases and the V segment lost 4 bases, leaving 3 bases of the junction unmatched. There are 14 residues in the CDR3. Germline loops: CDR1 LGHDT, CDR2 YNNKEL (reference sequence). CDR3 nucleotide sequence: TGTGCCAGCAGCCCCGGGACAGGGGAAGATACGCAGTATTTT. Translating gives CASSPGTGEDTQYF.

This clonotype was counted at least ten times. The chain is built from TRBV6-2 or TRBV6-3 and TRBJ2-7; 7 bases fit TRBD1. Germline CDR1 is MNHEY and CDR2 is SVGEGT. The CDR3 has 17 amino acids. The trim removed 0 bases at V and 2 bases at J, leaving 10 bases unmatched. For the CDR3, the DNA is TGTGCCAGCAGTTACTCACCCCAGGGGGTCGCTACCTACGAGCAGTACTTC. Its protein product is CASSYSPQGVATYEQYF.

This clonotype was seen many times. This sequence joins TRBV7-2 and TRBJ2-5; tentative D call: TRBD2 (6 bases). The CDR3 covers 15 residues. Trimming left V 5 bases short and J 4 bases short, with 17 bases between. Germline CDR1 is SGHTA and CDR2 is FQGNSA. Here the CDR3 DNA reads TGTGCCAGCAGCCTCGCCGGGGGTAGCTTAGAGACCCAGTACTTC. Protein: CASSLAGGSLETQYF. The variable domain in full, with the rest retrieved from reference TRBV7-2 and TRBJ2-5, is GAGVSQSPSNKVTEKGKDVELRCDPISGHTALYWYRQSLGQGLEFLIYFQGNSAPDKSGLPSDRFSAERTGGSVSTLTIQRTQQEDSAVYLCASSLAGGSLETQYFGPGTRLLVL.

This clonotype came up many times. CDR3 amino acids: CASSPTPGTGTNIQYF. The CDR3 region has the DNA TGTGCCAGCAGCCCGACACCTGGGACAGGGACAAACATTCAGTACTTC. The chain is built from TRBV3-1 and TRBJ2-4; TRBD1 matches 9 bases. Trimming cost V 4 bases and J 6 bases; bases outside gene matches: 10. The CDR3 has 16 amino acids. CDR1 is LGHDT and CDR2 is YNNKEL in the germline V gene (reference sequence).

This clonotype was detected ten times or more. This sequence joins TRBV11-2 and TRBJ2-7, with 13 bases identical to TRBD2. CDR3 length: 17 amino acids. Trimming cost V 3 bases and J 2 bases; bases outside gene matches: 7. Germline CDR1 and CDR2: SGHAT and FQNNGV. CDR3 DNA: TGTGCCAGCAGCTTTAAACTAGCGGGAGGGATGACCTACGAGCAGTACTTC. This sequence encodes CASSFKLAGGMTYEQYF.

This clonotype has at least ten counts. This sequence joins TRBV27 and TRBJ2-5; D remains ambiguous. The CDR3 extends over 13 amino acids. In germline, CDR1 is MNHEY, CDR2 SMNVEV (reference sequence). Trimming cost V 1 base and J 1 base, with 4 bases left between them. CDR3 amino acids: CASSLLGQETQYF. The DNA for the CDR3 is TGTGCCAGCAGTTTATTAGGCCAAGAGACCCAGTACTTC.

This clonotype was counted many times. The chain employs TRBV28 and TRBJ2-5; the D is unclear. Trimming removed 0 bases from V and 2 bases from J, with 4 bases in between. Germline V gene sequence: CDR1 MDHEN, CDR2 SYDVKM. There are 13 residues in the CDR3. CDR3 residues: CASSLWLQETQYF. CDR3 coding DNA: TGTGCCAGCAGTTTATGGCTACAAGAGACCCAGTACTTC.

About this clonotype itself: A clone one base away is much larger, so this may be a read error. The CDR3 end shows no conserved phenylalanine or tryptophan, and so a read error is likely. The chain couples TRBV12-3 or TRBV12-4 to TRBJ1-2, with D uncertain. Trimming cost V 3 bases and J 5 bases, with 4 bases left between them. CDR3 size: 11 residues. CDR3 sequence: CASSFEYGYTL. In DNA form, the CDR3 reads TGTGCCAGCAGTTTTGAGTATGGCTACACCCTC.

The V and J genes are TRBV7-9 and TRBJ2-2; a weak D match, TRBD1 (5 bases). Germline CDR1 is SEHNR and CDR2 is FQNEAQ (reference sequence). The V and J ends lost 5 bases and 6 bases respectively, with 19 bases between them. The CDR3 totals 16 residues. CDR3 sequence: CASSSAGREHAGELFF. The CDR3 bases are TGTGCCAGCAGCAGTGCCGGCAGGGAACACGCCGGGGAGCTGTTTTTT. Variable domain in full (rest from reference TRBV7-9 and TRBJ2-2): DTGVSQNPRHKITKRGQNVTFRCDPISEHNRLYWYRQTLGQGPEFLTYFQNEAQLEKSRLLSDRFSAERPKGSFSTLEIQRTEQGDSAMYLCASSSAGREHAGELFFGEGSRLTVL.

V usage is TRBV13 and J usage is TRBJ2-3; 7 bases map to TRBD1. V shed 5 bases, J shed 9 bases, and the junction held 17 bases outside the gene matches. The CDR3 is 16 amino acids. Germline V gives CDR1 PRHDT, CDR2 FYEKMQ (reference sequence). The CDR3 sequence: CASSPAGTETETTQYF. The CDR3 bases are TGTGCCAGCAGCCCCGCCGGGACAGAAACAGAGACAACGCAGTATTTT.

This clonotype was counted only a few times. The chain recombines TRBV20-1 with TRBJ2-5; no clear D. This CDR3 has 13 residues. CDR1 is DFQATT and CDR2 is SNEGSKA in the germline V gene (reference sequence). V gave up 8 bases and J gave up 0 bases, with 13 bases separating them. The CDR3 loop is CSIPVLYQETQYF. CDR3 bases: TGCAGTATCCCAGTCCTGTACCAAGAGACCCAGTACTTC.

Only a few counts were recorded for this clonotype. The chain links TRBV27 to TRBJ2-3; D call uncertain. The CDR3 runs to 13 residues. CDR1 is MNHEY and CDR2 is SMNVEV in the germline V gene (reference sequence). Between the trimmed V and J ends, which lost 0 bases and 5 bases, there was a span of 6 bases. The CDR3 region has the DNA TGTGCCAGCAGTTTATCGAGAAAAGATACGCAGTATTTT. Its protein is CASSLSRKDTQYF.

This sequence joins TRBV5-1 and TRBJ2-7, with D maybe TRBD2 (5 bases). Per the germline V gene, CDR1 is SGHRS and CDR2 is YFSETQ. The V gene lost 2 bases and the J gene lost 4 bases, with 16 bases spanning the gap. The CDR3 has 15 amino acids. This CDR3 is CASSFSTGKVYEQYF. The CDR3 bases are TGCGCCAGCAGCTTCTCAACGGGAAAGGTTTACGAGCAGTACTTC.

The chain combines TRBV6-2 or TRBV6-3 with TRBJ2-1; 9 positions agree with TRBD2. V gave up 10 bases and J gave up 3 bases; unmatched junction bases: 7. The CDR3 consists of 14 residues. Germline CDR1 MNHEY, CDR2 SVGEGT. CDR3 sequence (DNA): TGTGCCATCAAAGTAGCGGGAGTCTACAATGAGCAGTTCTTC. Translating gives CAIKVAGVYNEQFF.

This clonotype was seen many times. This sequence joins TRBV6-2 or TRBV6-3 and TRBJ2-3; no reliable D call. There are 14 residues in the CDR3. Germline CDR1 and CDR2: MNHEY and SVGEGT. V lost 2 bases and J 0 bases, leaving 6 bases between the germline ends. CDR3: CASSYVSSTDTQYF. CDR3 coding DNA: TGTGCCAGCAGTTACGTCAGCAGCACAGATACGCAGTATTTT.

The rearrangement uses TRBV11-2 and TRBJ2-1; 10 bases match TRBD2. The junction had 21 bases not matched to a gene; V was cut back by 3 bases and J by 7 bases. CDR1 and CDR2 from the germline V gene are SGHAT and FQNNGV. CDR3 length: 20 residues. The CDR3 nucleotides read TGTGCCAGCAGCTTGAACGAAGATCCGGCGACTAGCGGGTACGAGAATGAGCAGTTCTTC. Protein sequence: CASSLNEDPATSGYENEQFF.

The V call is TRBV24-1, the J call TRBJ2-1; 9 nucleotides match TRBD2. With V trimmed by 3 bases and J by 5 bases, 10 bases remained unmatched. The CDR3 consists of 17 residues. CDR1 and CDR2 (germline): KGHDR, SFDVKD. The CDR3 is CATSDPKGRLADNEQFF. The CDR3 DNA sequence: TGTGCCACCAGTGATCCCAAGGGGAGACTAGCGGACAATGAGCAGTTCTTC.

The chain employs TRBV30 and TRBJ1-2, with D unclear. In germline, CDR1 is GTSNPN, CDR2 SVGIG (reference sequence). Deletions cut 0 bases from V and 0 bases from J, with 11 bases between. This CDR3 has 15 amino acids. This CDR3 is CAWSVREATNYGYTF. CDR3 bases: TGTGCCTGGAGTGTACGAGAGGCTACTAACTATGGCTACACCTTC. The full variable domain, its missing parts supplied by reference TRBV30 and TRBJ1-2, is SQTIHQWPATLVQPVGSPLSLECTVEGTSNPNLYWYRQAAGRGLQLLFYSVGIGQISSEVPQNLSASRPQDRQFILSSKKLLLSDSGFYLCAWSVREATNYGYTFGSGTRLTVV.

This clonotype was counted a few times. The chain links TRBV6-2 or TRBV6-3 to TRBJ1-5; D is undetermined. Germline V lookup: CDR1 MNHEY, CDR2 SVGEGT. Trimming took 4 bases from V and 0 from J, leaving 10 bases between them. CDR3 length equals 15 residues. CDR3 bases: TGTGCCAGCAGTTCCCGGATCAATAGCAATCAGCCCCAGCATTTT. As protein: CASSSRINSNQPQHF.